This TCR beta chain was found in a study of shared clonotypes between healthy human individuals (dated by TCRdb to 2020 to 2022). General notes on the study: A couple of women and a few men aged 18 to 49 years were included in the cohort. Per donor, leukapheresis produced somewhere between about 0.9 and 9.5 billion PBMCs. To increase sequencing depth and limit assay-specific biases, TCR repertoire library preparation and sequencing were carried out by different laboratories using diverse techniques. The study deeply sequenced blood TCR repertoires of about five healthy adults to estimate repertoire size and the extent of clonotype sharing between individuals. For each donor, three plates each were used for CD4 naive and CD4 memory, two plates were used for CD8 naive, and one plate was used for CD8 memory. Results the study describes overall, beyond this receptor: Only blood was sampled, and tissue TCR repertoires likely differ from those in blood. Based on pairwise subsampling, the degree of clonotype sharing among donors was expected to be affected by sequencing depth. Higher generation probabilities were observed for clonotypes shared by all four sorted-subset donors than for non-shared clonotypes. Naive subsets generally had larger estimated clonotype richness than memory subsets did. Because the study included a small number of donors, the genetic and exposure-history diversity represented was limited. Incomplete sequencing was indicated by rarefaction of sorted-subset datasets, despite the large sequencing depth. Across a few donors, around 5% of naive CD4, 3% to 3.5% of naive CD8, roughly 2.3% of memory CD4, and 0.4% of memory CD8 clonotypes were shared.

This clone was recorded once. The clone's antigen remains unknown. Per-base qualities were not stored, and no clone one base away is much larger. TCR CDR3 regions were amplified from genomic DNA by multiplex PCR using the deep immunoSEQ assay. Extracted genomic DNA from each cell subset was distributed evenly across all wells of several immunoSEQ 96-well plates, and each plate was treated as a replicate. For sorted subsets, about 200 ng genomic DNA, equal to about 30,000 T cell genomes, was loaded into each replicate PCR. The purified libraries were quantified using a Qubit 3.0 fluorometer, sized with a Bioanalyzer 2100, and then quantified again using the KAPA Library Quantification kit. Every immunoSEQ 96-well plate was sequenced on a dedicated single-read 150-cycle Illumina NextSeq 550 flow cell. In the source study's methods: The immunoSEQ output contained only junctional sequences without quality scores, so filtering could not match that applied to full-length reads. Sequences were annotated with PyIR, a Python wrapper for IgBLAST v1.9, and V/J genes and CDR3 were assigned using IMGT germline references. Reads were removed for weak V/J assignments (E-value above 1e-6), missing CDR3, stop codons, out-of-frame junctions, or ambiguous translated residues. A V3J clonotype was defined by an identical inferred V gene, J gene, and CDR3 amino acid sequence. Percentage overlap between repertoires was computed as shared unique clonotypes divided by the size of the smaller repertoire. Richness of each repertoire was evaluated using RTK rarefaction, the Chao1 estimator, and Recon v2.1 estimates of unobserved clonotypes. For all TCRbeta clonotypes obtained by the gDNA method from four donors, generation probabilities were computed with OLGA. The table was pulled from immuneACCESS by TCRdb, which kept in-frame rearrangements only. Such tables lose some clones; where checked, under half of the loss comes from unresolved V genes, and the rest has no known cause. V and J calls and clone size come straight from that table; D and trimming were deduced from the DNA. This sample lists around 2.5 million clones; approximately 93% were detected once. The top ten clonotypes cover approximately 0.36% of the sample.

Taken from cysteine to phenylalanine, the CDR3 has 17 residues. Only the CDR3 portion is preserved as DNA: 51 bases, with reading frame beginning at the first base. The germline V gene specifies SGHTA as CDR1 and FQGNSA as CDR2. V loses 5 bases of germline sequence and J loses 6 bases, and the interval between the two ends is 23 bases. Donors were healthy HIV-negative adults with no recently reported acute infections or vaccinations. Every donor was a Caucasian adult living in Nashville, Tennessee, USA. CD4+ T cells were enriched by magnetic negative selection, after which naive cells were positively selected on CD45RA and the negative fraction was taken as the memory subset. Blood was collected by leukapheresis, and PBMCs were isolated by Ficoll-Histopaque density gradient centrifugation and then cryopreserved in liquid nitrogen vapor phase. Analytical flow cytometry was used to check the purity and quantity of each magnetically sorted T cell population. From each sorted fraction, genomic DNA was isolated and quantified by UV absorbance on a Nanodrop 2000c.

The sequenced sample was naive CD4+ T cells from PBMCs. Sample cell subset or site, as interpreted from the label and publication: CD45RA+ positively selected. The source is a man younger than 35 in good health. Some clones in this sample may be carry-over from other donors' samples. The rearrangement combines TRBV7-2 with TRBJ2-1; the D region possibly corresponds to TRBD2 (6 bases align). CDR3 loop: CASSPRASENLINEQFF. The sequenced DNA is TGTGCCAGCAGCCCCCGGGCTAGCGAAAACTTGATCAATGAGCAGTTCTTC.